This is a list of T cell receptor beta chains from one sample in a study of blood T cell repertoires in COVID-19. Only in-frame clones appear in the TCRdb table, and some are missing; sequencing was by immunoSEQ multiplex PCR. The sample has roughly 430,000 clones, more than 70% seen once; the top ten hold about 1.5%. Input material: PBMCs or T cells enriched from blood (not recorded which). The receptor set was obtained from a woman younger than 35 who had been exposed to COVID-19. Both conserved end residues are part of each CDR3. D genes are given only for firm matches. Size is omitted from some rows. Given values are once, few, many or a class for expanded clones.

once	-	TRBV9	TRBJ2-5	CASSTTGRETQYF	TGTGCCAGCAGTACTACAGGGAGAGAGACCCAGTACTTC
-	TRBD1	TRBV7-3	TRBJ2-2	CASSPSDRFGTGELFF	TGTGCCAGCAGCCCGTCGGACAGGTTTGGCACCGGGGAGCTGTTTTTT
-	-	TRBV29-1	TRBJ1-1	CSVDGWVTEAFF	TGCAGCGTTGACGGGTGGGTCACTGAAGCTTTCTTT
-	TRBD2	TRBV6-6	TRBJ2-1	CASSPGGGGDEQFF	TGTGCCAGCAGTCCTGGAGGCGGGGGGGATGAGCAGTTCTTC
-	TRBD1	TRBV27	TRBJ2-7	CASSLQGVGYEQYF	TGTGCCAGCAGTTTGCAGGGGGTAGGCTACGAGCAGTACTTC
once	-	TRBV6-1	TRBJ1-4	CASSDPTKQGWEKLFF	TGTGCCAGCAGTGACCCCACCAAACAGGGTTGGGAAAAACTGTTTTTT
-	-	TRBV29-1	TRBJ2-5	CSVVPGQETQYF	TGCAGCGTTGTCCCGGGACAAGAGACCCAGTACTTC
-	-	TRBV6-5	TRBJ1-1	CASSYSPDPALSEAFF	TGTGCCAGCAGTTACTCCCCCGACCCAGCGTTGTCTGAAGCTTTCTTT
-	TRBD2	TRBV2	TRBJ2-5	CASSGTSGRETQYF	TGTGCCAGCAGTGGGACTAGCGGGAGAGAGACCCAGTACTTC
-	TRBD1	TRBV28	TRBJ2-6	CATKRGRSGANVLTF	TGTGCCACCAAAAGGGGGCGATCTGGGGCCAACGTCCTGACTTTC
-	TRBD1	TRBV28	TRBJ2-1	CASRGTGPYNEQFF	TGTGCCAGCAGAGGGACAGGACCATACAATGAGCAGTTCTTC
-	TRBD2	TRBV19	TRBJ2-1	CASSRGLAGPLEQFF	TGTGCCAGTAGTAGGGGACTAGCGGGGCCTCTGGAGCAGTTCTTC
few	-	TRBV5-4	TRBJ2-1	CASSPTLGNEQFF	TGTGCCAGCAGCCCGACCCTAGGTAATGAGCAGTTCTTC
-	-	TRBV4-1	TRBJ2-7	CASSQLRVPFHEQYF	TGCGCCAGCAGCCAACTCAGGGTCCCCTTCCACGAGCAGTACTTC
-	-	TRBV28	TRBJ1-2	CASSLPNLRRGSAIYGYTF	TGTGCCAGCAGTTTACCGAACCTCCGAAGGGGATCGGCAATCTATGGCTACACCTTC
-	-	TRBV5-6	TRBJ1-1	CASSLADAGGTEAFF	TGTGCCAGCAGCTTGGCCGACGCGGGGGGAACTGAAGCTTTCTTT
few	-	TRBV9	TRBJ1-5	CASSVGTIGNQPQHF	TGTGCCAGCAGCGTAGGGACTATTGGGAATCAGCCCCAGCATTTT
few	-	TRBV7-9	TRBJ1-2	CASSLRQTGGDYGYTF	TGTGCCAGCAGCCTAAGACAAACTGGAGGGGACTATGGCTACACCTTC
-	-	TRBV6-5	TRBJ1-6	CASSYLAGENSPLHF	TGTGCCAGCAGTTACCTTGCAGGGGAGAATTCACCCCTCCACTTT
-	-	TRBV18	TRBJ2-7	CASSPPRGRAYEQYF	TGTGCCAGCTCACCACCGCGTGGCAGGGCCTACGAGCAGTACTTC
-	TRBD1	TRBV5-4	TRBJ1-5	CASSQGTERNQPQHF	TGTGCCAGCAGCCAAGGGACAGAGCGCAATCAGCCCCAGCATTTT
-	TRBD1	TRBV5-6	TRBJ1-5	CASSPTGQGNQPQHF	TGTGCCAGCAGCCCTACGGGACAGGGGAATCAGCCCCAGCATTTT
-	TRBD1	TRBV6-5	TRBJ2-5	CASSYSSTGGRETQYF	TGTGCCAGCAGTTACTCCTCCACAGGGGGGAGGGAGACCCAGTACTTC
-	TRBD1	TRBV2	TRBJ2-3	CASTPVDRATDTQYF	TGTGCCAGCACCCCGGTTGACAGGGCGACAGATACGCAGTATTTT
-	-	TRBV5-1	TRBJ1-4	CASSPSGTSNEKLFF	TGCGCCAGCAGCCCGTCAGGGACTTCTAATGAAAAACTGTTTTTT
-	-	TRBV6-1	TRBJ1-6	CASSEDGRRTPLHF	TGTGCCAGCAGTGAAGACGGGAGGAGGACACCCCTCCACTTT
-	-	TRBV6-5	TRBJ1-1	CASRTRDTEAFF	TGTGCCAGCAGGACCCGGGACACTGAAGCTTTCTTT
-	-	TRBV5-1	TRBJ1-6	CASSLPDSPLHF	TGCGCCAGCAGCTTGCCAGATTCACCCCTCCACTTT
-	-	TRBV7-2	TRBJ2-5	CASTPPGVAETQYF	TGTGCCAGCACCCCCCCAGGCGTGGCGGAGACCCAGTACTTC